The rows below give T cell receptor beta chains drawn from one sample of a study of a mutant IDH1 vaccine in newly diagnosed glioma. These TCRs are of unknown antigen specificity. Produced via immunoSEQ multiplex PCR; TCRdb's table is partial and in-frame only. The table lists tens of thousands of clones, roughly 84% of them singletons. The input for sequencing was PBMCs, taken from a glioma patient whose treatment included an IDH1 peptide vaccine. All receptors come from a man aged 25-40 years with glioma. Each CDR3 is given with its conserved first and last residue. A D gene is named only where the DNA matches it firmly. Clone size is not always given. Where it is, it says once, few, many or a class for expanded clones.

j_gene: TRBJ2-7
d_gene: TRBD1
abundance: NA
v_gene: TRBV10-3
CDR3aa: CAIRDRLTYEQYF
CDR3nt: TGTGCCATCAGGGACAGGTTAACCTACGAGCAGTACTTC

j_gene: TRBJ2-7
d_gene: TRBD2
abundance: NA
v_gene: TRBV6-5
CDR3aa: CASSPGTSGGYEQYF
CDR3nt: TGTGCCAGCAGCCCAGGGACTAGCGGGGGCTACGAGCAGTACTTC

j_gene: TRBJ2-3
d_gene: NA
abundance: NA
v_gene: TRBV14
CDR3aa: CASSQDMGWAKNTDTQYF
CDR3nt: TGTGCCAGCAGCCAAGATATGGGGTGGGCTAAAAACACAGATACGCAGTATTTT

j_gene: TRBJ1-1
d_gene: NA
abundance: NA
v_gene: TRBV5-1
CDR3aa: CASSLGTEAFF
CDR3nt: TGCGCCAGCAGCTTGGGTACTGAAGCTTTCTTT

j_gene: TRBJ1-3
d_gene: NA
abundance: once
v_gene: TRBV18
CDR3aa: CASSTAGSPTGNTIYF
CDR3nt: TGTGCCAGCTCAACAGCCGGGAGCCCGACTGGAAACACCATATATTTT

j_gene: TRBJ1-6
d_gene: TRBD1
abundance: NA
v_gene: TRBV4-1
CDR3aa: CASSQSQGLSSYNSPLHF
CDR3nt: TGCGCCAGCAGCCAATCACAGGGGCTAAGCTCCTATAATTCACCCCTCCACTTT

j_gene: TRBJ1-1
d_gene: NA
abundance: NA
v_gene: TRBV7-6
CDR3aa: CASSSDPGTEAFF
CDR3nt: TGTGCCAGCAGCTCGGACCCGGGGACTGAAGCTTTCTTT

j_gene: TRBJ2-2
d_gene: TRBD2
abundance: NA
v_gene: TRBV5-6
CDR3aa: CASSPGLVGELFF
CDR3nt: TGTGCCAGCAGCCCGGGACTAGTCGGGGAGCTGTTTTTT

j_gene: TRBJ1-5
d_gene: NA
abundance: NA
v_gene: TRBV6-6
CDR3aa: CASSFGGGSNQPQHF
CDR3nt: TGTGCCAGCAGTTTCGGGGGCGGGAGCAATCAGCCCCAGCATTTT

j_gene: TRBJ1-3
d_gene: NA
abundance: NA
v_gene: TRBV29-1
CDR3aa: CSFTGVSGNTIYF
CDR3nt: TGCAGCTTCACGGGAGTTTCTGGAAACACCATATATTTT

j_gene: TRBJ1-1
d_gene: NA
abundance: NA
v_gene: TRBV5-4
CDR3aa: CASSLAGAPPFNTEAFF
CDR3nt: TGTGCCAGCAGCCTGGCGGGGGCCCCCCCCTTCAACACTGAAGCTTTCTTT

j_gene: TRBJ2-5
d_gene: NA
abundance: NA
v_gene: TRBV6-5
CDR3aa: CASSYVGGGHKETQYF
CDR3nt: TGTGCCAGCAGTTACGTCGGAGGGGGACATAAAGAGACCCAGTACTTC

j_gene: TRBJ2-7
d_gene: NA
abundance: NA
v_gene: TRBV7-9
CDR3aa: CASSLESGIHEQYF
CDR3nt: TGTGCCAGCAGCTTAGAGTCAGGGATCCACGAGCAGTACTTC

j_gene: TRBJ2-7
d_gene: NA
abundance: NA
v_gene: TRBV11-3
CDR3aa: CASSPGVRGEQYF
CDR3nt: TGTGCCAGCAGCCCTGGGGTGAGGGGCGAGCAGTACTTC

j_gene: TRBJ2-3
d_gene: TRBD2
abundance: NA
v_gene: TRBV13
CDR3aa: CASGVAGVVDTQYF
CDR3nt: TGTGCCAGCGGGGTAGCGGGGGTGGTAGATACGCAGTATTTT

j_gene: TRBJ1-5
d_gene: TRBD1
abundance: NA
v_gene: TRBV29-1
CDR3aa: CSVEVGGPYSNQPQHF
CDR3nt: TGCAGCGTTGAGGTAGGGGGCCCTTATAGCAATCAGCCCCAGCATTTT

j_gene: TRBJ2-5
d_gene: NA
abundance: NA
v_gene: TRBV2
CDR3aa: CASSDYSETQYF
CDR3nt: TGTGCCAGCAGTGACTACTCAGAGACCCAGTACTTC

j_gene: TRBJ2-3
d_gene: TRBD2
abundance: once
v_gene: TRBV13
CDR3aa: CASSLGRRGDTQYF
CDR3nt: TGTGCCAGCAGCTTAGGGAGGCGGGGGGATACGCAGTATTTT

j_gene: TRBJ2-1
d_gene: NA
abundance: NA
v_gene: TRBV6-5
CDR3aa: CASTPPGALWEQFF
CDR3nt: TGTGCCAGCACCCCTCCCGGGGCTTTGTGGGAGCAGTTCTTC

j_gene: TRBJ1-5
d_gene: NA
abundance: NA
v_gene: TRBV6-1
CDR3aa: CASSRAGGNQPQHF
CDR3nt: TGTGCCAGCAGCAGGGCGGGAGGAAATCAGCCCCAGCATTTT

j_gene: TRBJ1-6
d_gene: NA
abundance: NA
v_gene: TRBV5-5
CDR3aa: CASSFAQGLFSYNSPLHF
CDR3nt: TGTGCCAGCAGCTTCGCCCAGGGGCTCTTCTCCTATAATTCACCCCTCCACTTT

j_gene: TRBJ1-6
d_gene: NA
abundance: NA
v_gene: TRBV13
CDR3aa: CASSYLGSPLHF
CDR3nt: TGTGCCAGCAGCTACCTGGGATCACCCCTCCACTTT

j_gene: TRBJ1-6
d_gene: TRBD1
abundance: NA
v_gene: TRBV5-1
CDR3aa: CASSLGQGANNSPLHF
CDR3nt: TGCGCCAGCAGCTTGGGACAGGGAGCGAATAATTCACCCCTCCACTTT

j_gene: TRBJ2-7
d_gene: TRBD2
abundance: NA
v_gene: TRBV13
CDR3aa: CASSSRLAEKYEQYF
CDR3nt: TGTGCCAGCAGCTCGCGACTAGCGGAAAAGTACGAGCAGTACTTC

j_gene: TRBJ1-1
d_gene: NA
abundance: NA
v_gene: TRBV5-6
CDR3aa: CASSSSGRGAMNTEAFF
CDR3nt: TGTGCCAGCAGCTCCTCGGGCAGGGGCGCAATGAACACTGAAGCTTTCTTT

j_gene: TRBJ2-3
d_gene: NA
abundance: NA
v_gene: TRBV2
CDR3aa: CASFAGADTDTQYF
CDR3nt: TGTGCCAGCTTTGCGGGGGCTGACACAGATACGCAGTATTTT

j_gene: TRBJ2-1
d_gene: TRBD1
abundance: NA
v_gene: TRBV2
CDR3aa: CASRLQGARGSNEQFF
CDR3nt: TGTGCCAGCAGGCTACAGGGGGCCCGGGGCTCCAATGAGCAGTTCTTC

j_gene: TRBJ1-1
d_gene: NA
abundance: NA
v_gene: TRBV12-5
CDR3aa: CASGLQGAPTEAFF
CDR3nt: TGTGCTAGTGGTTTGCAGGGAGCGCCCACTGAAGCTTTCTTT

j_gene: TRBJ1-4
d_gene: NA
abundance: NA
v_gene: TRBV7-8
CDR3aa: CASLPRANGNEKLFF
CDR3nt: TGTGCCAGCCTCCCGAGGGCCAACGGGAATGAAAAACTGTTTTTT

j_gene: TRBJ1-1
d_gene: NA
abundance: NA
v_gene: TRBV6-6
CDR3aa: CASSGDRAVNTEAFF
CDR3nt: TGTGCCAGCAGTGGCGACCGGGCCGTGAACACTGAAGCTTTCTTT

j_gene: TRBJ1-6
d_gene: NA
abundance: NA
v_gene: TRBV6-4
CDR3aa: CASRNSNNSPLHF
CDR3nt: TGTGCCAGCAGAAATTCGAATAATTCACCCCTCCACTTT

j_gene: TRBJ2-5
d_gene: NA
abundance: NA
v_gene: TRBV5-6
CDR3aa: CASSSGGIGETQYF
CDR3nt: TGTGCCAGCAGCTCCGGGGGTATAGGAGAGACCCAGTACTTC

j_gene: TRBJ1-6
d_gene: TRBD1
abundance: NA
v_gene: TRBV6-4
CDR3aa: CASRKSGTGIHIPYNSPLHF
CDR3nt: TGTGCCAGCAGGAAATCGGGGACAGGGATCCATATCCCATATAATTCACCCCTCCACTTT

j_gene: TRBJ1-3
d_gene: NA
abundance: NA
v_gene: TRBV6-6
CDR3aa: CASRYLGNTIYF
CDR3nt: TGTGCCAGCAGATATCTAGGAAACACCATATATTTT

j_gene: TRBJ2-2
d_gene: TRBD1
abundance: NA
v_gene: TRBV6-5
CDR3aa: CASSYKPGGVTGELFF
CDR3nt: TGTGCCAGCAGTTACAAGCCAGGGGGCGTCACCGGGGAGCTGTTTTTT